Below, 8 T cell receptor beta chains from the same sample are listed, as sequenced in a study of neurological immune-mediated disorders. TCRdb reprocessed the 5' RACE reads via MiXCR and lists one record per CDR3 protein. The table includes 50,000 or so distinct CDR3 sequences, about 3.7% detected once. Sequencing was done on a sample of PBMCs. All receptors derive from a man aged 40-49 years with multiple sclerosis.

Many counts were recorded for this clonotype. This chain uses TRBV20-1 with TRBJ2-3; tentative D call: TRBD2 (5 bases). The V gene's germline CDR1 is DFQATT and CDR2 SNEGSKA (reference sequence). The ends were cut back, 3 bases at V and 4 bases at J, with 8 bases in the middle. This CDR3 spans 12 amino acids. The CDR3 DNA reads TGCAGTGCTAGCGGGGTGGCAGATACGCAGTATTTT. It is translated as CSASGVADTQYF.

This clonotype was counted ten times or more. The chain carries TRBV21-1 and TRBJ2-2; the DNA was not used to check the table's D call, TRBD1. TRBV21-1 has pseudogene status. The CDR3 is 18 amino acids. CDR3 in DNA: TGTGCCAGCAGCAAAGACGCAGATCCGGGGTCGAACACCGGGGAGCTGTTTTTT. Protein: CASSKDADPGSNTGELFF.

There are many counts of this clonotype. The V and J genes are TRBV7-2 and TRBJ2-2, with unresolved D. V lost 2 bases and J 1 base, leaving 5 bases between the germline ends. CDR1 and CDR2 (germline): SGHTA, FQGNSA. CDR3 length: 14 residues. The CDR3 spells CASSLTRNTGELFF. The CDR3 nucleotides are TGTGCCAGCAGCTTAACACGGAACACCGGGGAGCTGTTTTTT.

The table lists this clonotype with many counts. The chain carries TRBV25-1 and TRBJ2-3; D perhaps matches TRBD1 (9 bases). This CDR3 spans 15 amino acids. The germline V gene has CDR1 MGHDK and CDR2 SYGVNS. The V end was cut by 6 bases, the J end by 4 bases, with 17 bases between. The CDR3 sequence is CASSRGGTGSDTQYF. In DNA, the CDR3 is TGTGCCAGCAGCCGGGGGGGGACAGGGTCAGATACGCAGTATTTT.

This clonotype came up many times. One base away lies a much larger clone, so this may be a sequencing read error. The chain has TRBV20-1 and TRBJ1-6, with D uncertain. The CDR3 spans 12 residues. V was pared by 4 bases and J by 7 bases, with 8 bases between. Per germline, CDR1 DFQATT and CDR2 SNEGSKA (reference sequence). CDR3 nucleotides: TGCAGTGCTACTAGAAAGAATTCACCCCTCCACTTT. Protein sequence: CSATRKNSPLHF.

To note about this clonotype: A single base separates this from a much larger clone, so it may be a read error. The V call is TRBV20-1, the J call TRBJ2-6; perhaps TRBD1 as D (5 bases). Germline V lookup: CDR1 DFQATT, CDR2 SNEGSKA (reference sequence). This CDR3 is 13 amino acids long. The CDR3 protein is CSAPDTGAKVLTF. The CDR3 coding sequence is TGCAGTGCCCCGGACACTGGGGCCAAAGTCCTGACTTTC.

This clonotype was found many times. The chain is built from TRBV5-6 and TRBJ2-3, with 8 bases identical to TRBD1. From germline, CDR1 is SGHDT and CDR2 YYEEEE. V shed 6 bases and J 0 bases; nucleotides not matched to a gene: 3. The CDR3 is made up of 14 amino acids. The CDR3 sequence: CASIRTGSTDTQYF. Here the CDR3 DNA reads TGTGCCAGCATCAGGACAGGGAGCACAGATACGCAGTATTTT.

The chain is built from TRBV20-1 and TRBJ2-1, with 11 bases aligning to TRBD1. The CDR3 totals 16 residues. The germline V gene encodes CDR1 DFQATT and CDR2 SNEGSKA (reference sequence). V lost 3 bases and J lost 7; bases outside the gene matches: 11. The CDR3 nucleotides are TGCAGTGCTAGGAGCGCCGGGACAGGGGGTACGAATGAGCAGTTCTTC. Its translation is CSARSAGTGGTNEQFF.